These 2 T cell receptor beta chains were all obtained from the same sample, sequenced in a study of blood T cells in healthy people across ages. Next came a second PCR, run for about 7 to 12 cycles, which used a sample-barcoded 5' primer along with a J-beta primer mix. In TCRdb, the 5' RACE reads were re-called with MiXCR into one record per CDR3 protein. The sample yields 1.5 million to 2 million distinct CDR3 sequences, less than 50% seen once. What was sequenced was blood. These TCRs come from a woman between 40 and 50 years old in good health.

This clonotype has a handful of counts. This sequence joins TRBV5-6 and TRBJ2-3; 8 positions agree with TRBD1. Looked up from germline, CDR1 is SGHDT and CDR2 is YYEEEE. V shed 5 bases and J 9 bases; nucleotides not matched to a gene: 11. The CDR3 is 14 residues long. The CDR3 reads CASRPDRALLTQYF. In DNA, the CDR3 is TGTGCCAGCAGACCGGACAGGGCCCTACTCACGCAGTATTTT.

The CDR3 sequence is CASSLPPSVQGYGYTF. The CDR3 bases are TGTGCCAGCAGCTTACCACCAAGCGTGCAGGGTTATGGCTACACCTTC. This chain joins TRBV7-9 and TRBJ1-2; tentative D call: TRBD1 (5 bases). CDR1 SEHNR and CDR2 FQNEAQ come from the germline V gene (reference sequence). Trimming shortened V by 2 bases and J by 5 bases, and 18 bases separated the two germline ends. The length of the CDR3 is 16 residues.